The 10 T cell receptor beta chains below come from one sample, sequenced in a study of CD8 T cell repertoires and HIV-1 epitope variants. Sequenced by immunoSEQ multiplex PCR; TCRdb stores in-frame clones only, minus some. The table has 80,000 to 95,000 clones, almost 75% seen once. The sample was uncultured baseline CD8+ T cells from peripheral blood mononuclear cells (PBMCs). Receptors were obtained from a male donor with HIV.

The CDR3 is CASSVGYEQYF. Here the CDR3 DNA reads TGTGCCAGCAGTGTAGGTTACGAGCAGTACTTC. The chain joins TRBV27 to TRBJ2-7, with unresolved D. CDR3 length: 11 amino acids. Germline V gene data show CDR1 as MNHEY and CDR2 as SMNVEV (reference sequence). Trimming cost V 5 bases and J 4 bases, with 6 bases left between them.

This clone has just a few counts. The J gene is TRBJ2-7, the V gene TRBV19, with a tentative D call TRBD2 (6 bases). Germline V lookup: CDR1 LNHDA, CDR2 SQIVND (reference sequence). CDR3 length: 15 residues. V was trimmed by 6 bases and J by 7 bases, leaving 22 bases between them. CDR3 nucleotide sequence: TGTGCCAGTAGGGCCCAAGGCGGGACCGCGGGAGAGCAGTACTTC. Translation: CASRAQGGTAGEQYF.

The chain is built from TRBV18 and TRBJ2-1; D not resolved. CDR1 is KGHSH, CDR2 LQKENI, per germline. V dropped 1 base and J dropped 8 bases, with 6 bases sitting between them. This CDR3 has 12 residues. The CDR3 DNA sequence: TGTGCCAGCTCACCACAGGGCGATGAGCAGTTCTTC. The encoded protein is CASSPQGDEQFF.

The gene calls are TRBV7-2 and TRBJ2-3, with D perhaps matching TRBD1 or TRBD2 (6 bases each). The ends were cut back, 2 bases at V and 0 bases at J, with 12 bases in the middle. The germline V gene encodes CDR1 SGHTA and CDR2 FQGNSA. This CDR3 comprises 16 residues. The chain's CDR3 is CASSLRGAASTDTQYF. The CDR3 DNA sequence: TGTGCCAGCAGCTTAAGGGGGGCCGCCAGCACAGATACGCAGTATTTT.

This clone was seen many times. This chain uses TRBV28 with TRBJ2-1; TRBD2 agrees at 11 bases. J lost 7 bases, V lost 8 bases, and 7 bases had no gene match. CDR3 length: 14 residues. Looked up from germline, CDR1 is MDHEN and CDR2 is SYDVKM. CDR3 protein: CASLTSGGWNEQFF. The DNA for the CDR3 is TGTGCCAGCCTCACTAGCGGGGGATGGAATGAGCAGTTCTTC.

The chain uses TRBV25-1 and TRBJ2-7; D is perhaps TRBD1 (5 bases). Per the germline V gene, CDR1 is MGHDK and CDR2 is SYGVNS. This CDR3 comprises 13 residues. The germline V and J ends were trimmed by 4 bases and 3 bases, with 10 bases remaining between them. CDR3 DNA: TGTGCCAGCAGTGTTGACAGATACTACGAGCAGTACTTC. Amino acid sequence: CASSVDRYYEQYF.

Points on this clone: This sample includes further DNA sequences coding for the same CDR3. The chain is built from TRBV6-5 and TRBJ1-5; D is unresolved. CDR1 is MNHEY and CDR2 is SVGAGI in the germline V gene. CDR3 length: 13 residues. V lost 3 bases to trimming and J lost 1 base, with 4 bases between them. The CDR3 reads CASSYSSNQPQHF. The DNA for the CDR3 is TGTGCCAGCAGTTATTCAAGCAATCAGCCCCAGCATTTT.

This clone was detected many times. The V and J genes are TRBV28 and TRBJ2-1; the match to TRBD2 covers 7 bases. This CDR3 comprises 15 residues. Trimming cost V 3 bases and J 7 bases; bases outside gene matches: 9. Germline V CDR1 and CDR2: MDHEN, SYDVKM. The chain's CDR3 is CASSLGGSFLNEQFF. The CDR3, as DNA: TGTGCCAGCAGTTTGGGCGGGAGCTTCCTTAATGAGCAGTTCTTC.

This clone was seen a few times. V usage is TRBV11-2 and J usage is TRBJ1-1, with 7 bases matching TRBD1. Germline V CDR1 and CDR2: SGHAT, FQNNGV. Germline trimming cut 6 bases from V and 8 bases from J; bases unmatched to any gene: 9. This CDR3 contains 13 residues. The CDR3 nucleotides are TGTGCCAGCAGAATTGGACAGGCTGGAGAAGCTTTCTTT. It codes for CASRIGQAGEAFF.

This clone was detected only once. This sequence joins TRBV7-2 and TRBJ1-2, with 10 bases lining up with TRBD1. Trimming took 4 bases from V and 8 from J; bases not matched to a gene: 7. Germline CDR1 is SGHTA and CDR2 is FQGNSA. The CDR3 is made up of 14 amino acids. Here the CDR3 DNA reads TGTGCCAGCAGCTCACGACAGGGGGCGCAGGGCTACACCTTC. Translation: CASSSRQGAQGYTF.